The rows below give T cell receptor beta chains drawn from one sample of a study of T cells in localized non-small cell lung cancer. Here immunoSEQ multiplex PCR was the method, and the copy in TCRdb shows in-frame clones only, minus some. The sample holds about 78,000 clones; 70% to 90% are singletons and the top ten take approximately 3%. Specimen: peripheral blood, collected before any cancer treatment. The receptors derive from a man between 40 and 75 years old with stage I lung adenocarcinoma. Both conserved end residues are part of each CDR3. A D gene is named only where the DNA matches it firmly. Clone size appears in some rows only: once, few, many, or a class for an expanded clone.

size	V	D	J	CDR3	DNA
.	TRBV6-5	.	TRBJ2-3	CASRRYSSTDTQYF	TGTGCCAGCAGGCGGTATTCTAGCACAGATACGCAGTATTTT
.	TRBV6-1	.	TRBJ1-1	CASTGPPLNTEAFF	TGTGCCAGCACCGGGCCCCCGTTGAACACTGAAGCTTTCTTT
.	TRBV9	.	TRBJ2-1	CASSVARWANHEQFF	TGTGCCAGCAGCGTAGCTCGATGGGCTAACCATGAGCAGTTCTTC
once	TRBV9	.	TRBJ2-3	CASSALPDTQYF	TGTGCCAGCAGCGCCCTCCCCGATACGCAGTATTTT
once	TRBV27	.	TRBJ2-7	CASSSPTYEQYF	TGTGCCAGCAGTTCCCCCACATACGAGCAGTACTTC
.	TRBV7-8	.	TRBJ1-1	CASSRDTLNTEAFF	TGTGCCAGCAGCCGGGACACCTTGAACACTGAAGCTTTCTTT
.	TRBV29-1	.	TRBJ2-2	CSAFGQPTGTGELFF	TGCAGCGCCTTTGGACAGCCCACGGGGACCGGGGAGCTGTTTTTT
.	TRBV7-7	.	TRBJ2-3	CASSLDPADTQYF	TGTGCTAGCAGCTTAGATCCCGCAGATACGCAGTATTTT
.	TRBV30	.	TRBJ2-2	CATAPTGDTGELFF	TGTGCCACGGCCCCTACGGGGGACACCGGGGAGCTGTTTTTT
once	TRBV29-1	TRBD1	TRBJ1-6	CSARQGDSSPLHF	TGCAGCGCTCGACAGGGTGATTCATCACCCCTCCACTTT
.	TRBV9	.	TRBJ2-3	CASSVEERGVGTDTQYF	TGTGCCAGCAGCGTAGAAGAAAGGGGGGTGGGCACAGATACGCAGTATTTT
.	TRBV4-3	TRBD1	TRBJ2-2	CASSPGTGNTGELFF	TGCGCCAGCAGCCCGGGGACAGGGAACACCGGGGAGCTGTTTTTT
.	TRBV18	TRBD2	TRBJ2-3	CASSPPRLAGTDTQYF	TGTGCCAGCTCACCACCGAGACTAGCGGGGACAGATACGCAGTATTTT
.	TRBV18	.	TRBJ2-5	CASSPPGPVQETQYF	TGTGCCAGCTCACCACCGGGGCCTGTCCAAGAGACCCAGTACTTC
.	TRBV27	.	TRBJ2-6	CASSFMGGPAAGANVLTF	TGTGCCAGCAGTTTCATGGGGGGACCGGCGGCCGGGGCCAACGTCCTGACTTTC
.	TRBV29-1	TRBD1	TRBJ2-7	CSVEDDHRGSYEQYF	TGCAGCGTTGAAGATGACCACAGGGGCTCCTACGAGCAGTACTTC
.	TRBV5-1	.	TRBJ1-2	CASSLDGPYDYTF	TGCGCCAGCAGCTTGGACGGCCCCTATGACTACACCTTC
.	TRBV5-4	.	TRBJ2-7	CASSPGTYEQYF	TGTGCCAGCAGCCCGGGGACCTACGAGCAGTACTTC
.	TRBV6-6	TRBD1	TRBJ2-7	CATRQGQNYEQYF	TGTGCCACACGACAGGGGCAGAACTACGAGCAGTACTTC
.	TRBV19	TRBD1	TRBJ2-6	CASGDRGASGANVLTF	TGTGCCAGTGGGGACAGGGGGGCCTCTGGGGCCAACGTCCTGACTTTC
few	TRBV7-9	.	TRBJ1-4	CASSLLEDSAGKLFF	TGTGCCAGCAGCTTACTAGAGGATTCCGCGGGAAAACTGTTTTTT
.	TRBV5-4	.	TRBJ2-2	CASSFDEDNTGELFF	TGTGCCAGCAGCTTTGACGAGGACAACACCGGGGAGCTGTTTTTT
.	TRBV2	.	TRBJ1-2	CASGSDLGGYTF	TGTGCCAGCGGGTCGGACCTGGGGGGCTACACCTTC
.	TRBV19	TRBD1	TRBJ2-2	CASSLWDRGNTGELFF	TGTGCCAGTAGTCTTTGGGACAGGGGGAACACCGGGGAGCTGTTTTTT
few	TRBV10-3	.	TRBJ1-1	CAISESLGRDTEAFF	TGTGCCATCAGTGAGTCGTTGGGCAGGGACACTGAAGCTTTCTTT